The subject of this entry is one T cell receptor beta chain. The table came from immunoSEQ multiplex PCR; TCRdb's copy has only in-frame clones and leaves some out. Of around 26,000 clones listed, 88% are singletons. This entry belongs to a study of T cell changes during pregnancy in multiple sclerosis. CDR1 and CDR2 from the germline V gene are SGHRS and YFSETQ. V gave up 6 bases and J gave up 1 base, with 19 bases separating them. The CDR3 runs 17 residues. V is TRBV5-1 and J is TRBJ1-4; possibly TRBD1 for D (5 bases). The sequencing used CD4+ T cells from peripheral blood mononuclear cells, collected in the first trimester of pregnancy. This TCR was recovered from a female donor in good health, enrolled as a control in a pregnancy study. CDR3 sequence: CASTRSLPGLTNEKLFF. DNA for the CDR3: TGCGCCAGCACTAGGTCCCTACCGGGACTAACTAATGAAAAACTGTTTTTT. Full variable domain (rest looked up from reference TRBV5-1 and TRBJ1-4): KAGVTQTPRYLIKTRGQQVTLSCSPISGHRSVSWYQQTPGQGLQFLFEYFSETQRNKGNFPGRFSGRQFSNSRSEMNVSTLELGDSALYLCASTRSLPGLTNEKLFFGSGTQLSVL.